Listed here is a single TCR beta chain. With 5 bases removed from V and 0 bases from J, the gap between germline ends came to 11 bases. This CDR3 spans 14 amino acids. CDR1 SEHNR and CDR2 FQNEAQ come from the germline V gene (reference sequence). The data are from a study of blood T cell repertoires in COVID-19. Study-wide background: From the United States, Italy and Spain came samples of acute and convalescent COVID-19. The analysed material was cDNA or gDNA that came from T cells, B-cell-depleted T cells, or PBMCs.

In the original processing: Counts of nucleated cells, estimated from reference gene primer amplification, were obtained. Clones were read by immunoSEQ multiplex PCR, and TCRdb kept only the in-frame ones, dropping some. The V and J calls and clone size come from that table; D and trimming were worked out from the DNA. Counted here are 250,000 to 300,000 clones, approximately 87% occurring once; the ten biggest clones make up roughly 4.6%. The V and J genes are TRBV7-9 and TRBJ2-7; D is perhaps TRBD2 (5 bases). Source material: peripheral blood. The TCR comes from a man aged 55 to 70 who had recovered from COVID-19. This chain's CDR3 is CASSPAGSSYEQYF. The CDR3 DNA sequence: TGTGCCAGCAGCCCCGCGGGCAGCTCCTACGAGCAGTACTTC.